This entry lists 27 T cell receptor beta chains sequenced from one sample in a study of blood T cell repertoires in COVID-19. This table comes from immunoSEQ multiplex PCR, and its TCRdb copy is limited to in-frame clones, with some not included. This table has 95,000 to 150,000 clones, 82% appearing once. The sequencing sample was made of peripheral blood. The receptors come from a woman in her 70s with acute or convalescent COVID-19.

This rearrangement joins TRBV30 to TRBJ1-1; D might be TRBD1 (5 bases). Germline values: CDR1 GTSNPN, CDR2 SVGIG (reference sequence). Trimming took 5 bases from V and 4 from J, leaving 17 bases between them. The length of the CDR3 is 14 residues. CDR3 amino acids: CAWHSGLTGTEAFF. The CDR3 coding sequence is TGTGCCTGGCATTCGGGACTAACGGGCACTGAAGCTTTCTTT.

The CDR3 region has the DNA TGTGCCAGCAGCCCGACTAGCGGGGCGATCACAGATACGCAGTATTTT. Its protein is CASSPTSGAITDTQYF. J is TRBJ2-3 and V is TRBV3-1 (or the pseudogene TRBV3-2); TRBD2 agrees at 11 bases. CDR1 and CDR2 (germline): LGHDT, YNNKEL (reference sequence). The CDR3 length is 16 residues. The J segment lost 2 bases and the V segment lost 4 bases, leaving 5 bases of the junction unmatched.

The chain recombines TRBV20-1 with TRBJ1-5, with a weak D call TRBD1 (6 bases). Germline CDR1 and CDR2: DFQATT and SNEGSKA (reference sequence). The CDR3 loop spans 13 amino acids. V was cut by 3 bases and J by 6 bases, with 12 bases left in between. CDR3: CSASSQGTQPQHF. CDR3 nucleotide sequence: TGCAGTGCTAGTTCTCAGGGGACTCAGCCCCAGCATTTT.

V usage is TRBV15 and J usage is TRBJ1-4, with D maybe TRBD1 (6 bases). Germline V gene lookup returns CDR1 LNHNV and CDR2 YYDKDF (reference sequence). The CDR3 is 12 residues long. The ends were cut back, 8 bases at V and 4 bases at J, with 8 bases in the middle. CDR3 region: CATRTVNEKLFF. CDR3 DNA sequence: TGTGCCACCCGGACAGTTAATGAAAAACTGTTTTTT. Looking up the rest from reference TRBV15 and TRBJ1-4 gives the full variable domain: DAMVIQNPRYQVTQFGKPVTLSCSQTLNHNVMYWYQQKSSQAPKLLFHYYDKDFNNEADTPDNFQSRRPNTSFCFLDIRSPGLGDTAMYLCATRTVNEKLFFGSGTQLSVL.

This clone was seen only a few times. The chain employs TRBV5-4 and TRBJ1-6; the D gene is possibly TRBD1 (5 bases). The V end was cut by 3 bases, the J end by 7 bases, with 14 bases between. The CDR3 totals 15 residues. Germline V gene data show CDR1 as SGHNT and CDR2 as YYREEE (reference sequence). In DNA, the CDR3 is TGTGCCAGCAGCTCCTACAGGTCCCAAAATTCACCCCTCCACTTT. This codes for CASSSYRSQNSPLHF.

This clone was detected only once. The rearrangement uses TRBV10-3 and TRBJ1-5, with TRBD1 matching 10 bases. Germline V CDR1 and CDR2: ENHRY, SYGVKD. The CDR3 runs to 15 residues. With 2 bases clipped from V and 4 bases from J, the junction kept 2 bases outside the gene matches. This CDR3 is CAISEPGQGNQPQHF. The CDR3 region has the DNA TGTGCCATCAGTGAGCCGGGACAGGGGAATCAGCCCCAGCATTTT.

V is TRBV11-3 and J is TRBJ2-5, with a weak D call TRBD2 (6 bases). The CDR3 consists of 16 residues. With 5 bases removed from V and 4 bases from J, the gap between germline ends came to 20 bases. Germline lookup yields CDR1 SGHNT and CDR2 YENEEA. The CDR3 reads CASSPTIGGMGETQYF. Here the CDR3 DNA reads TGTGCCAGCAGCCCCACGATCGGGGGTATGGGAGAGACCCAGTACTTC.

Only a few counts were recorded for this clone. The DNA of the CDR3 is TGTGCCAGCAGCCTCGCCAGGGGATCTGGAAACACCATATATTTT. Translation gives CASSLARGSGNTIYF. This sequence joins TRBV11-1 and TRBJ1-3, with a weak D call TRBD1 (6 bases). The V gene's germline CDR1 is SGHAT and CDR2 FQDESV (reference sequence). V dropped 5 bases and J dropped 1 base, with 12 bases sitting between them. This CDR3 spans 15 amino acids. The entire variable domain, with the rest obtained from reference TRBV11-1 and TRBJ1-3, is as follows: EAEVAQSPRYKITEKSQAVAFWCDPISGHATLYWYRQILGQGPELLVQFQDESVVDDSQLPKDRFSAERLKGVDSTLKIQPAELGDSAMYLCASSLARGSGNTIYFGEGSWLTVV.

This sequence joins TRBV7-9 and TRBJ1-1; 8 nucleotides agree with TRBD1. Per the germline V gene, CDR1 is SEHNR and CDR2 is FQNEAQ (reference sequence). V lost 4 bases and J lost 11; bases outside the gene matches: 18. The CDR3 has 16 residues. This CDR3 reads CASSSTQGARILDAFF. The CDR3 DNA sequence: TGTGCCAGCAGCTCAACGCAGGGGGCGCGCATACTAGATGCTTTCTTT. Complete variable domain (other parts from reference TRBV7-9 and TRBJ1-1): DTGVSQNPRHKITKRGQNVTFRCDPISEHNRLYWYRQTLGQGPEFLTYFQNEAQLEKSRLLSDRFSAERPKGSFSTLEIQRTEQGDSAMYLCASSSTQGARILDAFFGQGTRLTVV.

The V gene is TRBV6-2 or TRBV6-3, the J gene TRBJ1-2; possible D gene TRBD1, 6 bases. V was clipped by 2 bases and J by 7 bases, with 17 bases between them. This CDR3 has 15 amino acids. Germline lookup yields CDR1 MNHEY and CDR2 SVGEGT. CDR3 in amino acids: CASSYGSGRGSGYTF. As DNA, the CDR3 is TGTGCCAGCAGTTACGGAAGCGGCAGGGGTAGTGGCTACACCTTC.

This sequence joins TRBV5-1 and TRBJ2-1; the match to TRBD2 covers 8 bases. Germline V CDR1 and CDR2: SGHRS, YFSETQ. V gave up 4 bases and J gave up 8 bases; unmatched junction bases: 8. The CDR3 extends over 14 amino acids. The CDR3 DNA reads TGCGCCAGCAGCCTGGGACTAGTGCGTGATGAGCAGTTCTTC. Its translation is CASSLGLVRDEQFF. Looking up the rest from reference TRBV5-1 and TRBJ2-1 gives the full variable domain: KAGVTQTPRYLIKTRGQQVTLSCSPISGHRSVSWYQQTPGQGLQFLFEYFSETQRNKGNFPGRFSGRQFSNSRSEMNVSTLELGDSALYLCASSLGLVRDEQFFGPGTRLTVL.

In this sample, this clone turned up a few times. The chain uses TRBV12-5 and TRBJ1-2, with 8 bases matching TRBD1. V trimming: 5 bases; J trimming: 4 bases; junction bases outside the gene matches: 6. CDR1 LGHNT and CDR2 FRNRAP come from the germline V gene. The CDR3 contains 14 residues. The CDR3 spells CASGSDRGSYGYTF. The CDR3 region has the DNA TGTGCTAGTGGTAGCGACAGGGGATCCTATGGCTACACCTTC.

CDR3 sequence (DNA): TGTGCCAGCAGTTACCTTGCCCAGGGGGCGGACACTGAAGCTTTCTTT. Protein product: CASSYLAQGADTEAFF. V and J are TRBV6-5 and TRBJ1-1, with TRBD1 matching 8 bases. Germline CDR1 MNHEY, CDR2 SVGAGI. V lost 2 bases to trimming and J lost 3 bases; unmatched junction nucleotides: 8. The CDR3 contains 16 residues.

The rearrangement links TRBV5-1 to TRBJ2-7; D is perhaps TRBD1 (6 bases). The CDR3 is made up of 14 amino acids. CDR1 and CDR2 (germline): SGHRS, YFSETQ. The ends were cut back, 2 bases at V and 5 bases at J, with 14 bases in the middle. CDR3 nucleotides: TGCGCCAGCAGCTTAGCTAGGGGGTTGGACGAGCAGTACTTC. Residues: CASSLARGLDEQYF.

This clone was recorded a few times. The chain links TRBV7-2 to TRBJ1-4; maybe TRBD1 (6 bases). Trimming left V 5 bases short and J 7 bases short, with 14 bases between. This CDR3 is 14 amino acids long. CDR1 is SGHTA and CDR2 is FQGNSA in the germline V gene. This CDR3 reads CASSPDSTSEKLFF. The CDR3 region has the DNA TGTGCCAGCAGCCCGGACAGCACGAGTGAAAAACTGTTTTTT.

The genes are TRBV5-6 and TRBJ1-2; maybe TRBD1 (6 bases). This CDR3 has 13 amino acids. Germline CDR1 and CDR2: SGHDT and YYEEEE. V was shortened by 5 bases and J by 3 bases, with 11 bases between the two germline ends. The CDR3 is CASSPGQYYGYTF. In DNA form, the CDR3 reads TGTGCCAGCAGTCCCGGACAGTACTATGGCTACACCTTC.

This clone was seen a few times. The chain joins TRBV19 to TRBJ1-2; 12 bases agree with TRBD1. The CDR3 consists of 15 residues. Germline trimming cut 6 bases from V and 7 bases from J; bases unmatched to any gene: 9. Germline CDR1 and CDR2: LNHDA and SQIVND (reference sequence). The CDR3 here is CASSSRGQGAGGYTF. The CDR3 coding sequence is TGTGCCAGTAGCTCGAGGGGACAGGGGGCCGGTGGCTACACCTTC.

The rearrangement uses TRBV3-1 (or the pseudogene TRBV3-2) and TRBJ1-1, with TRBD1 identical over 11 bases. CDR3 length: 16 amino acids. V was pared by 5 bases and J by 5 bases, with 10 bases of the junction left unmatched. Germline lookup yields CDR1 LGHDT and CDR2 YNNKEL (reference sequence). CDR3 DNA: TGTGCCAGCAGCTACGGACAGGGGGCTCGTAGTACTGAAGCTTTCTTT. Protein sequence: CASSYGQGARSTEAFF.

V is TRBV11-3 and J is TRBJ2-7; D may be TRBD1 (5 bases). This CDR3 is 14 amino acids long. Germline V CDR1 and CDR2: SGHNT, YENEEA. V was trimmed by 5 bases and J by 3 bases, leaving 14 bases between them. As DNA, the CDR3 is TGTGCCAGCAGCCCGTCGAGTGACAGCTACGAGCAGTACGTC. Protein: CASSPSSDSYEQYV.

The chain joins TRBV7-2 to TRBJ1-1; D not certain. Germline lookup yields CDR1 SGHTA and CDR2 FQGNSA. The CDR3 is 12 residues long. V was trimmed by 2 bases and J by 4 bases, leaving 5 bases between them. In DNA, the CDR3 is TGTGCCAGCAGCTTATCTAGCACTGAAGCTTTCTTT. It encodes CASSLSSTEAFF.

CDR3 bases: TGTGCCTGGTCCAGGGATCTGAACACCGGGGAGCTGTTTTTT. It is translated as CAWSRDLNTGELFF. The V gene is TRBV30, the J gene TRBJ2-2; D might be TRBD1 (5 bases). The germline V and J ends were trimmed by 5 bases and 1 base, with 11 bases remaining between them. The CDR3 extends over 14 amino acids. CDR1 is GTSNPN, CDR2 SVGIG, per germline (reference sequence).

The CDR3 nucleotides are TGTGCCAGCAGCAAATCTTTACGGAGGAAGGCCAAGACCAATCAGCCCCAGCATTTT. Its protein is CASSKSLRRKAKTNQPQHF. V usage is TRBV21-1 and J usage is TRBJ1-5. TRBV21-1 represents a pseudogene. This CDR3 contains 19 residues.

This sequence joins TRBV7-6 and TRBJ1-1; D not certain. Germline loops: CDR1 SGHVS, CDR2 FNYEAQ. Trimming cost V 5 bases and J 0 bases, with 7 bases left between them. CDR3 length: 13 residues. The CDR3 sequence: CASSEQLNTEAFF. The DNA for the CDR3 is TGTGCCAGCAGCGAACAACTGAACACTGAAGCTTTCTTT. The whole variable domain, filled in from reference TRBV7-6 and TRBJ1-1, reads GAGVSQSPRYKVTKRGQDVALRCDPISGHVSLYWYRQALGQGPEFLTYFNYEAQQDKSGLPNDRFSAERPEGSISTLTIQRTEQRDSAMYRCASSEQLNTEAFFGQGTRLTVV.

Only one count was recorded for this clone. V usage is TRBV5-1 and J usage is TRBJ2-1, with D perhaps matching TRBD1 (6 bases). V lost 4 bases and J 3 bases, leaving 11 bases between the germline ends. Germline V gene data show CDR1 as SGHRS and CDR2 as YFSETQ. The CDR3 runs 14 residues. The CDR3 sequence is CASSGGQIYNEQFF. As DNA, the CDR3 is TGCGCCAGCAGCGGAGGACAGATCTACAATGAGCAGTTCTTC.

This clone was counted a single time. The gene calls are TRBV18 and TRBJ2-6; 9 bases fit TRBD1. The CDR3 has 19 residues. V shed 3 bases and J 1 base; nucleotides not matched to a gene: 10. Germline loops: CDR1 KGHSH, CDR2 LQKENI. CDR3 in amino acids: CASSPSVPGQGSGANVLTF. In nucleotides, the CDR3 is TGTGCCAGCTCACCTTCTGTTCCGGGACAGGGTTCTGGGGCCAACGTCCTGACTTTC.

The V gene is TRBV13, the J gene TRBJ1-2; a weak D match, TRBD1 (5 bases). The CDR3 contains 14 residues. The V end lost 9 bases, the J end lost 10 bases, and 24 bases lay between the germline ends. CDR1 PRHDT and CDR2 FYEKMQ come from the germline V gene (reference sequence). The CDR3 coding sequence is TGTGCCAGAGGGGCCCCGCGACAGTGGGGGGTCTACACCTTC. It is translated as CARGAPRQWGVYTF.

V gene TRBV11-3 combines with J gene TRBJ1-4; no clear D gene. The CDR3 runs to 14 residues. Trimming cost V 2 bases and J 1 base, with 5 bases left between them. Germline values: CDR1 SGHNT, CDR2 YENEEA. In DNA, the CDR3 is TGTGCCAGCAGCTTACGGGGAACTAATGAAAAACTGTTTTTT. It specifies CASSLRGTNEKLFF.